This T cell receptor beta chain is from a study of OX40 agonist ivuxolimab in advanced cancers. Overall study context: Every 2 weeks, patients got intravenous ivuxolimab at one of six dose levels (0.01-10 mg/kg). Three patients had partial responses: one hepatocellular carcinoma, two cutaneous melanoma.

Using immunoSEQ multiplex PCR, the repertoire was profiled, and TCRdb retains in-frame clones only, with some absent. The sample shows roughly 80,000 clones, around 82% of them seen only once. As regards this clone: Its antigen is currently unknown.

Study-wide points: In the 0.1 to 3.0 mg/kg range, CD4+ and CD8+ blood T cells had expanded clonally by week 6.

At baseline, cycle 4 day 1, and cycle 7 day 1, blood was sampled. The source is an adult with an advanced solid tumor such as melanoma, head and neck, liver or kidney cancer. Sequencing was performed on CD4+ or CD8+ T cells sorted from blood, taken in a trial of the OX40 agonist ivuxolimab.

CDR3: CASSFAVSNQPQHF. The CDR3 DNA follows: TGTGCCAGTAGTTTTGCGGTGAGCAATCAGCCCCAGCATTTT. The chain carries TRBV19 and TRBJ1-5, with D unclear. The CDR3 consists of 14 residues. CDR1 and CDR2 (germline): LNHDA, SQIVND (reference sequence). V lost 5 bases and J 1 base, leaving 9 bases between the germline ends.